The 16 T cell receptor beta chains below come from one sample, sequenced in a study of cytomegalovirus exposure and HLA in healthy donors. The PCR made use of 60 Vbeta and 13 Jbeta primers. Clones were read by immunoSEQ multiplex PCR, and TCRdb kept only the in-frame ones, dropping some. The sample has about 160,000 clones, 85% seen once. The sequenced sample consisted of PBMCs. The receptors here all came from a boy aged 2 to 9 in good health and CMV-seronegative.

The V gene is TRBV6-5, the J gene TRBJ2-1; the match to TRBD2 covers 10 bases. The CDR3 has 14 amino acids. CDR1 and CDR2 (germline): MNHEY, SVGAGI. Trimming took 2 bases from V and 9 from J; bases not matched to a gene: 4. In nucleotides, the CDR3 is TGTGCCAGCAGTTACGAGCGGGAGGGCCGTGAGCAGTTCTTC. Its translation: CASSYEREGREQFF.

This clone was recorded once. In the same sample, other DNA sequences code for this CDR3. The chain couples TRBV7-9 to TRBJ2-2; no clear D. This CDR3 spans 11 amino acids. CDR1 and CDR2 from the germline V gene are SEHNR and FQNEAQ (reference sequence). V was pared by 5 bases and J by 6 bases, with 4 bases between. CDR3 sequence (DNA): TGTGCCAGCAGCCCTCCCGGGGAGCTGTTTTTT. As protein: CASSPPGELFF.

CDR3 nucleotide sequence: TGTGCCAGCAGTGAAGCTCCTACCGTTAGGGGTGGTGGGAACACTGAAGCTTTCTTT. Translation: CASSEAPTVRGGGNTEAFF. The chain has TRBV6-1 and TRBJ1-1, with D maybe TRBD1 (5 bases). CDR3 length equals 19 residues. Trimming shortened V by 0 bases and J by 1 base, and 21 bases separated the two germline ends. Germline V gives CDR1 MNHNS, CDR2 SASEGT.

The gene calls are TRBV7-2 and TRBJ1-2; 8 nucleotides align to TRBD1. The CDR3 is made up of 18 amino acids. CDR1 is SGHTA and CDR2 is FQGNSA in the germline V gene. Trimming removed 7 bases from V and 2 bases from J; junction bases left unmatched: 18. The CDR3 sequence is CASISRGRGRLANYGYTF. The CDR3 DNA reads as TGTGCCAGCATCTCCAGGGGCAGGGGGCGGCTTGCAAACTATGGCTACACCTTC.

This rearrangement joins TRBV19 to TRBJ2-7, with TRBD2 matching 7 bases. Unmatched junction bases numbered 10, after V lost 5 bases and J lost 0 bases. The germline V gene encodes CDR1 LNHDA and CDR2 SQIVND (reference sequence). The CDR3 is 16 amino acids. As DNA, the CDR3 is TGTGCCAGTAGTCCAACCTCTAGCGGAGCCTCCTACGAGCAGTACTTC. This encodes CASSPTSSGASYEQYF.

J is TRBJ1-1 and V is TRBV5-1, with a tentative D call TRBD1 (6 bases). Germline loops: CDR1 SGHRS, CDR2 YFSETQ. This CDR3 contains 14 residues. Trimming left V 4 bases short and J 1 base short, with 11 bases between. Here the CDR3 DNA reads TGCGCCAGCAGCCCCACGACAGGGAACACTGAAGCTTTCTTT. This encodes CASSPTTGNTEAFF.

Remarks on this clone: Its ends do not fully match the called genes, so a read error is possible. Other DNA sequences within the sample encode an identical CDR3. The J gene is TRBJ2-2, the V gene TRBV6-5; D is uncertain. Germline V CDR1 and CDR2: MNHEY, SVGAGI. CDR3 length: 13 amino acids. The CDR3 bases are TGCGCCAGCAGCTATCAGAACACCGGGGAGCTGTTTTTT. The encoded protein is CASSYQNTGELFF.

This clone has only one observation. The chain has TRBV27 and TRBJ1-1; D gene ambiguous. Between the trimmed V and J ends, which lost 0 bases and 4 bases, there was a span of 12 bases. Germline values: CDR1 MNHEY, CDR2 SMNVEV (reference sequence). This CDR3 is built from 15 residues. As DNA, the CDR3 is TGTGCCAGCAGTTTATCGGCGGGGAGGCGCACTGAAGCTTTCTTT. Translated, it gives CASSLSAGRRTEAFF.

This clone was recorded only once. The V and J genes are TRBV9 and TRBJ2-1, with 9 nucleotides matching TRBD2. This CDR3 has 16 residues. CDR1 is SGDLS, CDR2 YYNGEE, per germline. J lost 8 bases, V lost 0 bases, and 9 bases had no gene match. The chain's CDR3 is CASSVDWLAGSDEQFF. CDR3 in DNA: TGTGCCAGCAGCGTAGATTGGCTAGCGGGAAGCGATGAGCAGTTCTTC.

The CDR3: CASSPTGSASFYEQYF. In DNA, the CDR3 is TGTGCCAGCAGCCCTACCGGGAGCGCATCCTTTTACGAGCAGTACTTC. The chain carries TRBV7-6 and TRBJ2-7; weak D call: TRBD2 (6 bases). Trimming pared 5 bases from V and 4 bases from J, leaving 21 bases between. The CDR3 consists of 16 residues. Germline CDR1 SGHVS, CDR2 FNYEAQ.

The chain is built from TRBV19 and TRBJ1-5; weak D call: TRBD1 (5 bases). Germline lookup yields CDR1 LNHDA and CDR2 SQIVND (reference sequence). V lost 5 bases to trimming and J lost 7 bases, with 15 bases between them. This CDR3 spans 14 amino acids. CDR3 nucleotides: TGTGCCAGTAGTCCCGCCAGGGCACGGCAGCCCCAGCATTTT. Translating gives CASSPARARQPQHF.

The chain employs TRBV21-1 and TRBJ1-1; the DNA was not compared with TRBD1, the D call given in the table. TRBV21-1 is given as a pseudogene. The length of the CDR3 is 18 residues. This CDR3 reads CASSKVIAGGTMNTEAFF. Here the CDR3 DNA reads TGTGCCAGCAGCAAAGTTATCGCAGGGGGCACAATGAACACTGAAGCTTTCTTT.

The CDR3 is CASSRRQGQGNEQFF. The CDR3 DNA reads TGCGCCAGCAGCCGACGACAAGGTCAGGGCAATGAGCAGTTCTTC. This rearrangement joins TRBV5-1 to TRBJ2-1; tentative D call: TRBD1 (5 bases). Trimming stripped 4 bases from V and 6 bases from J, with 17 bases between. Germline loops: CDR1 SGHRS, CDR2 YFSETQ. This CDR3 is 15 amino acids long.

The V and J genes are TRBV28 and TRBJ2-3; 10 bases line up with TRBD2. Germline CDR1 MDHEN, CDR2 SYDVKM. The length of the CDR3 is 16 residues. J lost 5 bases, V lost 2 bases, and 7 bases had no gene match. The CDR3 DNA sequence: TGTGCCAGCAGTTTACCCTTGAGCGGGAGGGAAGATACGCAGTATTTT. This gives the protein CASSLPLSGREDTQYF.

This clone appeared a single time. This chain joins TRBV5-4 and TRBJ2-1; TRBD2 might be the D (7 bases). The CDR3 is made up of 17 amino acids. V was shortened by 4 bases and J by 6 bases, with 23 bases between the two germline ends. Germline CDR1 SGHNT, CDR2 YYREEE (reference sequence). CDR3 amino acids: CASSPTAGAGDINEQFF. Here the CDR3 DNA reads TGTGCCAGCAGCCCGACGGCGGGGGCGGGAGACATCAATGAGCAGTTCTTC. The variable domain in full, with the rest retrieved from reference TRBV5-4 and TRBJ2-1, is ETGVTQSPTHLIKTRGQQVTLRCSSQSGHNTVSWYQQALGQGPQFIFQYYREEENGRGNFPPRFSGLQFPNYSSELNVNALELDDSALYLCASSPTAGAGDINEQFFGPGTRLTVL.

The chain recombines TRBV29-1 with TRBJ1-2; D gene unclear. Germline CDR1 and CDR2: SQVTM and ANQGSEA. The CDR3 totals 14 residues. Trimming removed 0 bases from V and 2 bases from J, with 10 bases in between. This chain's CDR3 is CSVEDYTENYGYTF. DNA for the CDR3: TGCAGCGTTGAAGATTATACAGAGAACTATGGCTACACCTTC.